This T cell receptor beta chain was retrieved from a study of CD8+CD57+ T cells in acquired aplastic anemia. Turning to the study itself: Sorted CD4+ and CD8+ cells yielded approximately 3.4 ug of DNA on average. Study findings and constraints: It was found that about 31 CD8+ CDR3 sequences were shared between patients and controls.

On this clonotype: Antigen unknown.

Genomic DNA provided the template from which TCR beta VDJ and CDR3 profiles were obtained. Each CDR3 protein is one row after TCRdb ran MiXCR on the reads. Found here are 400,000 to 450,000 distinct CDR3 sequences, approximately 70% of them singletons; the top ten hold under 4.5%. The sample comprised sorted CD4+, CD8+, or CD8+CD57+ T cells (not recorded which) from PBMCs. The receptor's source is a human donor in good health, serving as a control.

The CDR3 coding sequence is TGCAGTGCTAGAGATGAAGGGCAAGCTTGCTACACCTTC. Translated, it gives CSARDEGQACYTF. The J gene is TRBJ1-2, the V gene TRBV20-1; no reliable D call. The germline V gene has CDR1 DFQATT and CDR2 SNEGSKA (reference sequence). The CDR3 extends over 13 amino acids. V lost 0 bases to trimming and J lost 9 bases, with 14 bases between them.